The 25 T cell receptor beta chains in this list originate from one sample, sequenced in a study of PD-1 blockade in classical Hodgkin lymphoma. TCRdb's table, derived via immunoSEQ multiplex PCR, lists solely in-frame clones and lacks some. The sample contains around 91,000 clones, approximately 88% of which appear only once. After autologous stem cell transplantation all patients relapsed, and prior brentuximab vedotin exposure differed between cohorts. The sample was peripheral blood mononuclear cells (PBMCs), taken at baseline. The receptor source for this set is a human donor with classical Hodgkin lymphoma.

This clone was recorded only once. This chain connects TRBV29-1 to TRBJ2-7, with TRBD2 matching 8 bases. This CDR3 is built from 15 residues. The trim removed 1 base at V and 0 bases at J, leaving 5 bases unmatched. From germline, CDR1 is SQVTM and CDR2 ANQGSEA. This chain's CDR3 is CSVEVPSGSSYEQYF. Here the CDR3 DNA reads TGCAGCGTTGAAGTTCCGAGCGGGAGCTCCTACGAGCAGTACTTC.

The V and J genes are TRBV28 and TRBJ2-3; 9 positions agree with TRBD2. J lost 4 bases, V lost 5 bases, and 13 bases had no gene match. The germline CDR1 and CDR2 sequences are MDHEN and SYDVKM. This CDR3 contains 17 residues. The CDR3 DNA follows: TGTGCCAGCAGTCCCTCCGGGACTAGCCGTGTTGCAGATACGCAGTATTTT. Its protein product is CASSPSGTSRVADTQYF.

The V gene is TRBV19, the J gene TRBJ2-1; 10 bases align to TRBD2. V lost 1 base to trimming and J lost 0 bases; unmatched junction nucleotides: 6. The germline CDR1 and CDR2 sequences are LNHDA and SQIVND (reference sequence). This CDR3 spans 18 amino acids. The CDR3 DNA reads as TGTGCCAGTAGTATAGGCCTAGCGGGAGTTCTCTCCTACAATGAGCAGTTCTTC. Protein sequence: CASSIGLAGVLSYNEQFF.

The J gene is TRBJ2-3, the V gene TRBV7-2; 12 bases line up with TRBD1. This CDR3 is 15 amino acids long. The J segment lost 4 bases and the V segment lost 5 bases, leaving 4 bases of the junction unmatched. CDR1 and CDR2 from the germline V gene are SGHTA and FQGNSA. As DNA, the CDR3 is TGTGCCAGCAGCCCCGGGACAGGGGGCGCAGATACGCAGTATTTT. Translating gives CASSPGTGGADTQYF. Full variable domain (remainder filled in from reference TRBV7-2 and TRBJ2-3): GAGVSQSPSNKVTEKGKDVELRCDPISGHTALYWYRQSLGQGLEFLIYFQGNSAPDKSGLPSDRFSAERTGGSVSTLTIQRTQQEDSAVYLCASSPGTGGADTQYFGPGTRLTVL.

Here the CDR3 reads CASSYYKGPSTDTQYF. The CDR3 DNA sequence: TGTGCCAGCAGTTACTACAAGGGTCCCAGTACAGATACGCAGTATTTT. The chain carries TRBV6-6 and TRBJ2-3; D is undetermined. Trimming pared 1 base from V and 3 bases from J, leaving 14 bases between. Germline CDR1 is MNHNY and CDR2 is SVGAGI (reference sequence). The CDR3 totals 16 residues.

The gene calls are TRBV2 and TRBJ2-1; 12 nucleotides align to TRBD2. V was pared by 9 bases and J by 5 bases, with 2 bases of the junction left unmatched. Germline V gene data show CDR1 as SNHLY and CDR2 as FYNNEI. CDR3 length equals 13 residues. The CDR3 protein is CARTSGSNNEQFF. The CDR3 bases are TGTGCCAGGACTAGCGGGAGTAACAATGAGCAGTTCTTC.

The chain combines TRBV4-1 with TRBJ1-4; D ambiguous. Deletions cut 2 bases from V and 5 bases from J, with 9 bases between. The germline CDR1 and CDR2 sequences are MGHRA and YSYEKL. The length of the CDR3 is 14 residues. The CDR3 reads CASSQSQENEKLFF. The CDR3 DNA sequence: TGCGCCAGCAGCCAATCGCAGGAAAATGAAAAACTGTTTTTT.

The CDR3 region has the DNA TGTGCCAGCAGCTTCGGCGGGGTGAACAATGAGCAGTTCTTC. It encodes CASSFGGVNNEQFF. The chain combines TRBV5-6 with TRBJ2-1; possibly TRBD2 for D (6 bases). The CDR3 is 14 amino acids. V lost 2 bases to trimming and J lost 5 bases, with 11 bases between them. Germline V gene sequence: CDR1 SGHDT, CDR2 YYEEEE.

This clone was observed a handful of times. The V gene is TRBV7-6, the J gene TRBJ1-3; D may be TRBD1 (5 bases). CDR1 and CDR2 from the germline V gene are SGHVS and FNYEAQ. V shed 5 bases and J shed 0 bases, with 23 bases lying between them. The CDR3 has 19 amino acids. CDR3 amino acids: CASSLTGGGLFHSGNTIYF. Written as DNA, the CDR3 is TGTGCCAGCAGCCTGACCGGTGGGGGACTCTTCCACTCTGGAAACACCATATATTTT.

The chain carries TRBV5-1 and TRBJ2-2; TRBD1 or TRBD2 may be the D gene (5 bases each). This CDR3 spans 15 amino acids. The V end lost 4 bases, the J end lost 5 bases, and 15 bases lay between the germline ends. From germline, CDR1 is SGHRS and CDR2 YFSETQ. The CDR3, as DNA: TGCGCCAGCAGCCCTAATGGGGGAGAGACCGGGGAGCTGTTTTTT. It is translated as CASSPNGGETGELFF.

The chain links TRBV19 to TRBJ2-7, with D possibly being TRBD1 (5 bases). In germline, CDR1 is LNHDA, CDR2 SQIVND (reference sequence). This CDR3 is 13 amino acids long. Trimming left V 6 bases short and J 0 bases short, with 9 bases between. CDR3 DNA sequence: TGTGCCAGTAGAGAAGGGGTCTCCTACGAGCAGTACTTC. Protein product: CASREGVSYEQYF.

CDR3 sequence: CASSFYFRQGGVGTEAFF. CDR3 coding DNA: TGTGCCAGCAGTTTTTACTTCCGACAGGGTGGGGTGGGCACTGAAGCTTTCTTT. The chain couples TRBV28 to TRBJ1-1; TRBD1 matches 7 bases. With V trimmed by 3 bases and J by 4 bases, 17 bases remained unmatched. The germline CDR1 and CDR2 sequences are MDHEN and SYDVKM. The CDR3 totals 18 residues.

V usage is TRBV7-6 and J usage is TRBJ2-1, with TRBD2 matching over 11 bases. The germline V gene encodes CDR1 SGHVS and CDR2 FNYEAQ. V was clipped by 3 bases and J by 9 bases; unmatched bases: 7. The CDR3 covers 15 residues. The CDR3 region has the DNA TGTGCCAGCAGCTTTGATAGCGGGAGGGCCAGTGAGCAGTTCTTC. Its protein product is CASSFDSGRASEQFF. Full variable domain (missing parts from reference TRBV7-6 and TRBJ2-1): GAGVSQSPRYKVTKRGQDVALRCDPISGHVSLYWYRQALGQGPEFLTYFNYEAQQDKSGLPNDRFSAERPEGSISTLTIQRTEQRDSAMYRCASSFDSGRASEQFFGPGTRLTVL.

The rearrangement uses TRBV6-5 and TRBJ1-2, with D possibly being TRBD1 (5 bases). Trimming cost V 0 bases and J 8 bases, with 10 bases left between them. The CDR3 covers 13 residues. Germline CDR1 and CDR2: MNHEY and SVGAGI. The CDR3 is CASSYSGHDGYTF. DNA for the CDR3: TGTGCCAGCAGTTACTCCGGACATGACGGCTACACCTTC.

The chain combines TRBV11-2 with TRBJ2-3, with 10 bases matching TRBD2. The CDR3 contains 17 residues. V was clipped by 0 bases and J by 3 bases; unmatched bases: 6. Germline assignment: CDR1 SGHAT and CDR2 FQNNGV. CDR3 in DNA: TGTGCCAGCAGCTTAGAGGCTAGCGGGAGAGGAACAGATACGCAGTATTTT. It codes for CASSLEASGRGTDTQYF.

The CDR3 nucleotides are TGTGCCAGCAGCTTAGCGCCCCTAGCGGCAGGGGAGCAGTACTTC. Translation gives CASSLAPLAAGEQYF. The V and J genes are TRBV7-9 and TRBJ2-7; 7 positions agree with TRBD2. This CDR3 spans 15 amino acids. Germline assignment: CDR1 SEHNR and CDR2 FQNEAQ (reference sequence). V lost 0 bases and J lost 7; bases outside the gene matches: 9. The whole variable domain, filled in from reference TRBV7-9 and TRBJ2-7, reads DTGVSQNPRHKITKRGQNVTFRCDPISEHNRLYWYRQTLGQGPEFLTYFQNEAQLEKSRLLSDRFSAERPKGSFSTLEIQRTEQGDSAMYLCASSLAPLAAGEQYFGPGTRLTVT.

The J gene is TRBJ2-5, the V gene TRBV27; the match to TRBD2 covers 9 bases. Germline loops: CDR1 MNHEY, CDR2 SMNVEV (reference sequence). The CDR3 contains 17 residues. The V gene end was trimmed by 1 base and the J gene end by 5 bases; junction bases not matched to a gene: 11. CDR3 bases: TGTGCCAGCAGTTTATTAGGCGGGAGGGCCATGGCGGAGACCCAGTACTTC. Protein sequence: CASSLLGGRAMAETQYF.

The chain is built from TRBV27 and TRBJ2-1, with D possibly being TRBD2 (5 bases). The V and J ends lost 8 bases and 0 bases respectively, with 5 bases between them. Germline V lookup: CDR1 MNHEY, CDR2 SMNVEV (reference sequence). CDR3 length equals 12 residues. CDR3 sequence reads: CASGSSYNEQFF. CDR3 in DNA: TGTGCCAGCGGGAGCTCCTACAATGAGCAGTTCTTC.

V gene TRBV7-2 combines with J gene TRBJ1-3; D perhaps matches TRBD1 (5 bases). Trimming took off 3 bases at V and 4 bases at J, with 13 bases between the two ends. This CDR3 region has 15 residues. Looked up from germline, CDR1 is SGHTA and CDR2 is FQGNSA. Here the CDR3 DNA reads TGTGCCAGCAGCTTCGGCAGGGTGGCAGGAAACACCATATATTTT. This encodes CASSFGRVAGNTIYF.

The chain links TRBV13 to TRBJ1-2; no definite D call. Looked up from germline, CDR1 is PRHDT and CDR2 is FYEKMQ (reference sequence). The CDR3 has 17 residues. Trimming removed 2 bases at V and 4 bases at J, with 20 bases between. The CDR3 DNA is TGTGCCAGCAGCTTACTTTCTGCGGGATCGCTGGGCTATGGCTACACCTTC. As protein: CASSLLSAGSLGYGYTF.

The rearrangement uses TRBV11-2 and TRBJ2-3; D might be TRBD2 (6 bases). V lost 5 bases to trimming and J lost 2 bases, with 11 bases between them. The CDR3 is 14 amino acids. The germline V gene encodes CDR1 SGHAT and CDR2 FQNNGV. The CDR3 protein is CASSTGLPTDTQYF. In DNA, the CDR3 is TGTGCCAGCAGCACCGGACTACCCACAGATACGCAGTATTTT.

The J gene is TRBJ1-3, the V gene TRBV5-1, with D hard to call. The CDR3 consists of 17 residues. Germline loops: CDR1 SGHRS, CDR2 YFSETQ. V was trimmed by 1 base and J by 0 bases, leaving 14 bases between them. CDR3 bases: TGCGCCAGCAGCTTGTCTGCGGGCCCGAGCTCTGGAAACACCATATATTTT. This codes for CASSLSAGPSSGNTIYF.

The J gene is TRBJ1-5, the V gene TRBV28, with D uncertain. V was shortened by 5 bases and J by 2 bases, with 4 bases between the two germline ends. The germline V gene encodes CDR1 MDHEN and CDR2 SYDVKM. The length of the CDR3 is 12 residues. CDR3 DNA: TGTGCCAGCAGTCGGCGCAATCAGCCCCAGCATTTT. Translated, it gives CASSRRNQPQHF.

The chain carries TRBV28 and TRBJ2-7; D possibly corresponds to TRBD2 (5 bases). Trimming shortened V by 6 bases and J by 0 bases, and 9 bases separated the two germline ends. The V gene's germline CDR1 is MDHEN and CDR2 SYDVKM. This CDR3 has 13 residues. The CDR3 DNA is TGTGCCAGCAGACCGGGGAGCTCCTACGAGCAGTACTTC. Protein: CASRPGSSYEQYF.

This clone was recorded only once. The CDR3 region has the DNA TGTGCCAGTAGCCCAGCGGGTCGCGGCGAGCAGTACTTC. Translation: CASSPAGRGEQYF. The chain recombines TRBV19 with TRBJ2-7; tentatively, D is TRBD2 (6 bases). Trimming left V 6 bases short and J 6 bases short, with 15 bases between. CDR1 LNHDA and CDR2 SQIVND come from the germline V gene (reference sequence). CDR3 length equals 13 residues.